A single sample gave rise to the 22 T cell receptor beta chains below, sequenced in a study of T cell responses to AZD1222 COVID-19 vaccine. Sequencing used immunoSEQ multiplex PCR; TCRdb keeps in-frame clones, though not all of them. This table holds 85,000 or so clones, approximately 90% found once. Sequenced here: peripheral blood, sampled on day 0 of AZD1222 vaccination. These receptors all stem from an adult in good health.

This sequence joins TRBV7-2 and TRBJ2-2; D gene uncertain. Deletions cut 2 bases from V and 2 bases from J, with 9 bases between. The CDR3 covers 15 residues. Germline V gene data show CDR1 as SGHTA and CDR2 as FQGNSA. CDR3: CASSLWWGNTGELFF. For the CDR3, the DNA is TGTGCCAGCAGCTTATGGTGGGGTAACACCGGGGAGCTGTTTTTT. Full variable domain (outside the CDR3, taken from reference TRBV7-2 and TRBJ2-2): GAGVSQSPSNKVTEKGKDVELRCDPISGHTALYWYRQSLGQGLEFLIYFQGNSAPDKSGLPSDRFSAERTGGSVSTLTIQRTQQEDSAVYLCASSLWWGNTGELFFGEGSRLTVL.

The chain recombines TRBV27 with TRBJ2-7, with TRBD2 identical over 8 bases. The CDR3 is 15 residues long. After removal of 5 bases from V and 2 bases from J, the junction contained 8 bases not matched to a gene. In germline, CDR1 is MNHEY, CDR2 SMNVEV (reference sequence). The CDR3, as DNA: TGTGCCAGCAGTGGCTACGGGGGGGCCGCCTACGAGCAGTACTTC. Translated, it gives CASSGYGGAAYEQYF.

The chain joins TRBV27 to TRBJ1-3, with no clear D. CDR1 MNHEY and CDR2 SMNVEV come from the germline V gene (reference sequence). Trimming shortened V by 5 bases and J by 0 bases, and 5 bases separated the two germline ends. CDR3 length: 13 residues. In nucleotides, the CDR3 is TGTGCCAGCAGTACAGACTCTGGAAACACCATATATTTT. It encodes CASSTDSGNTIYF.

This chain connects TRBV2 to TRBJ2-6; perhaps TRBD1 as D (5 bases). This CDR3 region has 13 residues. V was shortened by 6 bases and J by 5 bases, with 8 bases between the two germline ends. Germline loops: CDR1 SNHLY, CDR2 FYNNEI. CDR3 amino acids: CASREDRANVLTF. CDR3 in DNA: TGTGCCAGCAGAGAGGACAGGGCCAACGTCCTGACTTTC. The full variable domain, with the rest looked up from reference TRBV2 and TRBJ2-6, is EPEVTQTPSHQVTQMGQEVILRCVPISNHLYFYWYRQILGQKVEFLVSFYNNEISEKSEIFDDQFSVERPDGSNFTLKIRSTKLEDSAMYFCASREDRANVLTFGAGSRLTVL.

V and J are TRBV19 and TRBJ1-1; tentatively, D is TRBD1 (5 bases). This CDR3 comprises 14 residues. The ends were cut back, 2 bases at V and 6 bases at J, with 13 bases in the middle. From germline, CDR1 is LNHDA and CDR2 SQIVND (reference sequence). The CDR3 DNA sequence: TGTGCCAGTAGTATACCTATGCGGGGGGCTGAAGCTTTCTTT. Its protein is CASSIPMRGAEAFF.

The V and J genes are TRBV28 and TRBJ2-1; TRBD2 is a possible D gene (7 bases). Germline V gene lookup returns CDR1 MDHEN and CDR2 SYDVKM. Trimming stripped 10 bases from V and 0 bases from J, with 22 bases between. This CDR3 comprises 17 residues. The DNA of the CDR3 is TGTGCCACCACCATCTCCGGGGGGCCCAGCTCCTACAATGAGCAGTTCTTC. It codes for CATTISGGPSSYNEQFF.

The chain recombines TRBV29-1 with TRBJ1-2, with D uncertain. V lost 5 bases to trimming and J lost 4 bases, with 8 bases between them. CDR3 length: 11 residues. Germline CDR1 SQVTM, CDR2 ANQGSEA. The DNA of the CDR3 is TGCAGCGTTCCCGACATCTATGGCTACACCTTC. As protein: CSVPDIYGYTF.

This rearrangement joins TRBV11-2 to TRBJ1-1; 8 bases are shared with TRBD1. CDR3 length equals 14 residues. Germline V gives CDR1 SGHAT, CDR2 FQNNGV. Trimming cost V 5 bases and J 1 base; bases outside gene matches: 3. The CDR3 sequence is CASSLRGRNTEAFF. As DNA, the CDR3 is TGTGCCAGCAGCCTCAGGGGGCGGAACACTGAAGCTTTCTTT.

The rearrangement links TRBV9 to TRBJ1-2; D is undetermined. The V and J ends lost 4 bases and 8 bases respectively, with 15 bases between them. Germline CDR1 SGDLS, CDR2 YYNGEE. This CDR3 region has 13 residues. The CDR3 reads CASSFSDPGGYTF. The CDR3 DNA sequence: TGTGCCAGCAGCTTTTCCGACCCGGGAGGCTACACCTTC.

The V and J genes are TRBV4-2 and TRBJ2-2; TRBD2 agrees at 11 bases. Germline values: CDR1 LGHNA, CDR2 YNFKEQ. Germline trimming cut 2 bases from V and 6 bases from J; bases unmatched to any gene: 5. This CDR3 is 16 amino acids long. The chain's CDR3 is CASSQFVSGGAGELFF. In DNA form, the CDR3 reads TGTGCCAGCAGCCAATTTGTTAGCGGGGGGGCCGGGGAGCTGTTTTTT.

The rearrangement uses TRBV29-1 and TRBJ1-4, with 8 bases lining up with TRBD1. Looked up from germline, CDR1 is SQVTM and CDR2 is ANQGSEA. Trimming took 4 bases from V and 7 from J; bases not matched to a gene: 8. The CDR3 has 14 residues. The CDR3, as DNA: TGCAGCGTTGTGGACAGGGCGAATGGTGAAAAACTGTTTTTT. This translates into CSVVDRANGEKLFF.

This chain links TRBV11-2 with TRBJ1-5, with a possible D match to TRBD1 (6 bases). The germline gives CDR1 SGHAT, CDR2 FQNNGV. The length of the CDR3 is 14 residues. The germline V and J ends were trimmed by 4 bases and 3 bases, with 10 bases remaining between them. Here the CDR3 DNA reads TGTGCCAGCAGCTCTGGACAGCTCAATCAGCCCCAGCATTTT. It is translated as CASSSGQLNQPQHF.

This chain uses TRBV6-6 with TRBJ1-4, with TRBD1 matching over 9 bases. The CDR3 is 16 amino acids. The trim removed 2 bases at V and 8 bases at J, leaving 9 bases unmatched. CDR1 and CDR2 (germline): MNHNY, SVGAGI (reference sequence). The CDR3 sequence: CASSYDSGTGREKLFF. The CDR3 DNA sequence: TGTGCCAGCAGTTACGACTCCGGGACAGGGAGAGAAAAACTGTTTTTT.

V usage is TRBV19 and J usage is TRBJ1-1; no reliable D call. The V gene's germline CDR1 is LNHDA and CDR2 SQIVND (reference sequence). V lost 3 bases, J lost 1 base, and 6 bases lay in between. The CDR3 runs to 13 residues. Written as DNA, the CDR3 is TGTGCCAGTAGTATCTCGGGGAACACTGAAGCTTTCTTT. Its protein is CASSISGNTEAFF.

The CDR3 sequence is CATSDLRDRGPDQPQHF. Here the CDR3 DNA reads TGTGCCACCAGTGATTTGCGGGACAGGGGCCCCGATCAGCCCCAGCATTTT. The gene calls are TRBV24-1 and TRBJ1-5; 10 bases fit TRBD1. The V segment lost 0 bases and the J segment 5 bases; nucleotides outside the gene matches: 6. Looked up from germline, CDR1 is KGHDR and CDR2 is SFDVKD. The CDR3 runs to 17 residues.

The chain recombines TRBV27 with TRBJ2-1; TRBD1 agrees at 8 bases. V dropped 4 bases and J dropped 5; count of bases not matched to a gene: 7. The CDR3 has 15 residues. The V gene's germline CDR1 is MNHEY and CDR2 SMNVEV (reference sequence). DNA for the CDR3: TGTGCCAGCAGTTCAGGACAGGGAGGAGACAATGAGCAGTTCTTC. This sequence encodes CASSSGQGGDNEQFF.

The chain has TRBV28 and TRBJ1-3, with TRBD1 matching 9 bases. Germline lookup yields CDR1 MDHEN and CDR2 SYDVKM. V lost 7 bases and J lost 3; bases outside the gene matches: 4. The length of the CDR3 is 14 residues. CDR3: CASTDRGSGNTIYF. The CDR3 DNA reads TGTGCCAGCACCGACAGGGGGAGTGGAAACACCATATATTTT.

This clone is a singleton in its sample. J is TRBJ1-2 and V is TRBV7-9; the D is unclear. Trimming shortened V by 3 bases and J by 5 bases, and 10 bases separated the two germline ends. This CDR3 comprises 13 residues. Germline loops: CDR1 SEHNR, CDR2 FQNEAQ (reference sequence). In DNA form, the CDR3 reads TGTGCCAGCAGCTTCGGAGTAATATATGGCTACACCTTC. Protein product: CASSFGVIYGYTF.

This clone has just a few counts. V usage is TRBV7-9 and J usage is TRBJ2-5; 8 nucleotides align to TRBD1. Looked up from germline, CDR1 is SEHNR and CDR2 is FQNEAQ (reference sequence). J was trimmed by 2 bases and V by 5 bases; bases with no gene match: 7. The CDR3 runs to 15 residues. The CDR3 DNA reads as TGTGCCAGCAGCAGAGGACAGGGCTTACAAGAGACCCAGTACTTC. Residues: CASSRGQGLQETQYF.

This clone was seen once. The rearrangement links TRBV3-1 (or the pseudogene TRBV3-2) to TRBJ2-1; no clear D gene. Trimming took off 1 base at V and 0 bases at J, with 13 bases between the two ends. Germline values: CDR1 LGHDT, CDR2 YNNKEL (reference sequence). The length of the CDR3 is 17 residues. CDR3 sequence (DNA): TGTGCCAGCAGCCAAGTGGTTCCACCGAGCTCCTACAATGAGCAGTTCTTC. Protein product: CASSQVVPPSSYNEQFF.

This chain connects TRBV11-2 to TRBJ2-7; D is unresolved. Germline V lookup: CDR1 SGHAT, CDR2 FQNNGV. This CDR3 is 13 amino acids long. V was trimmed by 0 bases and J by 3 bases, leaving 6 bases between them. CDR3 in amino acids: CASSLDEDYEQYF. The CDR3 nucleotides read TGTGCCAGCAGCTTAGATGAAGACTACGAGCAGTACTTC.

This rearrangement joins TRBV2 to TRBJ1-2; 7 positions agree with TRBD1. There are 15 residues in the CDR3. Germline assignment: CDR1 SNHLY and CDR2 FYNNEI. V shed 6 bases and J 4 bases; nucleotides not matched to a gene: 11. The CDR3 spells CASRDDRQGAYGYTF. CDR3 sequence (DNA): TGTGCCAGCAGGGATGATAGACAGGGCGCCTATGGCTACACCTTC.